This entry lists 16 T cell receptor beta chains sequenced from one sample in a study of T cell responses to AZD1222 COVID-19 vaccine. The assay was immunoSEQ multiplex PCR, and TCRdb's table has in-frame clones only and misses some. The table has over 90,000 clones, over 75% seen once. This specimen consisted of peripheral blood, obtained on day 0 of AZD1222 vaccination. These receptors were taken from an adult in good health.

The chain is built from TRBV27 and TRBJ2-3; 10 bases fit TRBD2. There are 17 residues in the CDR3. The J segment lost 3 bases and the V segment lost 3 bases, leaving 9 bases of the junction unmatched. The germline V gene encodes CDR1 MNHEY and CDR2 SMNVEV (reference sequence). As DNA, the CDR3 is TGTGCCAGCAGTTTTCTAGCGGGAGCAACAAGAACAGATACGCAGTATTTT. Protein sequence: CASSFLAGATRTDTQYF.

This clone was recorded a few times. This chain uses TRBV9 with TRBJ1-6; D may be TRBD1 (5 bases). Germline CDR1 and CDR2: SGDLS and YYNGEE. The CDR3 is made up of 17 amino acids. The V end lost 4 bases, the J end lost 9 bases, and 23 bases lay between the germline ends. The CDR3 sequence is CASSPLDLGVVGSPLHF. CDR3 DNA: TGTGCCAGCAGCCCCCTGGACCTAGGGGTTGTTGGTTCACCCCTCCACTTT.

This chain links TRBV28 with TRBJ2-3; D is ambiguous. CDR1 and CDR2 (germline): MDHEN, SYDVKM. V was clipped by 7 bases and J by 7 bases, with 27 bases between them. The CDR3 runs to 17 residues. For the CDR3, the DNA is TGTGCCAGCATCGGAAGTGGTATGCGGCCCCCTACAAATACGCAGTATTTT. Translation gives CASIGSGMRPPTNTQYF.

The chain employs TRBV2 and TRBJ2-3; the match to TRBD2 covers 10 bases. The CDR3 spans 14 residues. Unmatched junction bases numbered 3, after V lost 6 bases and J lost 3 bases. Germline V lookup: CDR1 SNHLY, CDR2 FYNNEI. This CDR3 reads CASRSGLATDTQYF. Here the CDR3 DNA reads TGTGCCAGCAGATCGGGACTAGCGACAGATACGCAGTATTTT. Filled out from reference TRBV2 and TRBJ2-3, the complete variable domain reads EPEVTQTPSHQVTQMGQEVILRCVPISNHLYFYWYRQILGQKVEFLVSFYNNEISEKSEIFDDQFSVERPDGSNFTLKIRSTKLEDSAMYFCASRSGLATDTQYFGPGTRLTVL.

The chain couples TRBV21-1 to TRBJ2-7; whether TRBD2, the table's D call, matches the DNA was not checked. TRBV21-1 is classified as a pseudogene. The CDR3 runs 16 residues. The CDR3 spells CAIPGLAGGPSYEQYF. In DNA form, the CDR3 reads TGTGCCATTCCGGGACTAGCGGGAGGGCCCTCCTACGAGCAGTACTTC.

The chain combines TRBV14 with TRBJ2-3; 10 bases are a match to TRBD2. V trimming: 3 bases; J trimming: 5 bases; junction bases outside the gene matches: 5. The CDR3 consists of 15 residues. CDR1 is SGHDN, CDR2 FVKESK, per germline. CDR3 protein: CASSQTSGGVDTQYF. Written as DNA, the CDR3 is TGTGCCAGCAGCCAGACGAGCGGGGGGGTAGATACGCAGTATTTT.

The chain has TRBV21-1 and TRBJ1-5. TRBV21-1 is shown as a pseudogene. The CDR3 has 18 residues. The CDR3 loop reads CASSPVGGRVYSNQPQHF. CDR3 nucleotides: TGTGCCAGCAGCCCCGTGGGTGGACGCGTATATAGCAATCAGCCCCAGCATTTT.

This clone was seen more than once but under ten times. The rearrangement links TRBV28 to TRBJ1-2, with a possible D match to TRBD1 (6 bases). This CDR3 is 12 amino acids long. Per the germline V gene, CDR1 is MDHEN and CDR2 is SYDVKM. The ends were cut back, 6 bases at V and 8 bases at J, with 13 bases in the middle. CDR3 loop: CASSQRGDGYTF. The CDR3 coding sequence is TGTGCCAGCAGCCAAAGGGGGGACGGCTACACCTTC.

V usage is TRBV7-2 and J usage is TRBJ1-6; 9 bases are a match to TRBD1. Per the germline V gene, CDR1 is SGHTA and CDR2 is FQGNSA. The CDR3 sequence is 15 residues long. The J segment lost 10 bases and the V segment lost 4 bases, leaving 8 bases of the junction unmatched. The CDR3 loop reads CASSSRQGVGSPLHF. The CDR3 DNA is TGTGCCAGCAGCTCCCGACAGGGGGTAGGATCACCCCTCCACTTT.

The chain couples TRBV19 to TRBJ1-6, with 7 bases identical to TRBD1. The CDR3 length is 14 residues. V shed 5 bases and J 9 bases; nucleotides not matched to a gene: 7. Germline CDR1 is LNHDA and CDR2 is SQIVND (reference sequence). In DNA, the CDR3 is TGTGCCAGTAGTGTTGACAGGGAGAGTTCACCCCTCCACTTT. As protein: CASSVDRESSPLHF.

Only a few counts were recorded for this clone. The genes are TRBV11-3 and TRBJ2-1, with 13 bases lining up with TRBD2. CDR1 is SGHNT and CDR2 is YENEEA in the germline V gene. The ends lost 5 bases at V and 8 bases at J; junction bases unmatched: 6. The CDR3 runs to 15 residues. The CDR3 loop is CASSVLAGGPHEQFF. CDR3 in DNA: TGTGCCAGCAGCGTACTAGCGGGAGGGCCCCATGAGCAGTTCTTC.

V usage is TRBV30 and J usage is TRBJ1-2, with a weak D call TRBD1 (6 bases). Trimming cost V 4 bases and J 8 bases, with 20 bases left between them. The CDR3 contains 14 residues. The germline V gene has CDR1 GTSNPN and CDR2 SVGIG (reference sequence). CDR3 DNA sequence: TGTGCCTGGACCGGACAGACTATTGCCGAAGGCTACACCTTC. Its translation is CAWTGQTIAEGYTF.

The gene calls are TRBV24-1 and TRBJ2-1; 9 nucleotides match TRBD2. Trimming took 3 bases from V and 0 from J; bases not matched to a gene: 8. Germline V gene lookup returns CDR1 KGHDR and CDR2 SFDVKD. This CDR3 comprises 18 residues. The CDR3 sequence: CATSDRGSGGASYNEQFF. CDR3 in DNA: TGTGCCACCAGTGATCGAGGTAGCGGGGGTGCCTCCTACAATGAGCAGTTCTTC.

The J gene is TRBJ2-5, the V gene TRBV4-3; no clear D gene. V lost 1 base to trimming and J lost 2 bases, with 5 bases between them. Germline CDR1 reads LGHNA; CDR2 reads YSLEER. CDR3 size: 13 residues. This CDR3 reads CASSQVAQETQYF. In DNA, the CDR3 is TGCGCCAGCAGCCAAGTGGCACAAGAGACCCAGTACTTC.

This chain connects TRBV28 to TRBJ1-6; 9 nucleotides align to TRBD1. This CDR3 is 14 amino acids long. Germline CDR1 is MDHEN and CDR2 is SYDVKM. The ends lost 6 bases at V and 8 bases at J; junction bases unmatched: 5. The CDR3 loop is CASSPGQGDSPLHF. As DNA, the CDR3 is TGTGCCAGCAGCCCGGGACAGGGCGATTCACCCCTCCACTTT.

The chain links TRBV7-2 to TRBJ2-5; 8 bases line up with TRBD1. V lost 5 bases to trimming and J lost 4 bases; unmatched junction nucleotides: 9. Germline V gene lookup returns CDR1 SGHTA and CDR2 FQGNSA. This CDR3 is 15 amino acids long. In nucleotides, the CDR3 is TGTGCCAGCAGCCCACGACAGGGGAAGGCAGAGACCCAGTACTTC. Its protein product is CASSPRQGKAETQYF.